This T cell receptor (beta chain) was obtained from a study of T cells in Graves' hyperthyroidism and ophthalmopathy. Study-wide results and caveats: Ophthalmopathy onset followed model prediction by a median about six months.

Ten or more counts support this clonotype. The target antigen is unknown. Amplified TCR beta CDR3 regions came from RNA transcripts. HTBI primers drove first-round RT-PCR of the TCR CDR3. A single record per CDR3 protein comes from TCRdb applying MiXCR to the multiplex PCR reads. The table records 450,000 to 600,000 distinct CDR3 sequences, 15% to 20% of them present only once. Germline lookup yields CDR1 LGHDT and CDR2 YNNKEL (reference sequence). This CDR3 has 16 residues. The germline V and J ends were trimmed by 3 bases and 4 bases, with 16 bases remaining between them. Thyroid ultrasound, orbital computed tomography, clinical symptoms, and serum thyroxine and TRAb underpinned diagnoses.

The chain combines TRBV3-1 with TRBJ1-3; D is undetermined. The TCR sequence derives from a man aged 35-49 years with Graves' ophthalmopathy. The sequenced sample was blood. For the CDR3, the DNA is TGTGCCAGCAGCCACATTGGAGCCGCGATGGGAAACACCATATATTTT. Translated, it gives CASSHIGAAMGNTIYF.